The 8 T cell receptor beta chains below all came from one sample that was sequenced in a study of cytomegalovirus exposure and HLA in healthy donors. Measured with immunoSEQ multiplex PCR; TCRdb has only the in-frame clones, and not every one. The sample shows about 130,000 clones, around 86% of them seen only once. Input material: PBMCs. The receptors stem from a woman aged 18-35 years in good health and CMV-seronegative.

The chain combines TRBV4-1 with TRBJ2-7; D is possibly TRBD2 (6 bases). CDR3 length: 14 amino acids. Germline V gives CDR1 MGHRA, CDR2 YSYEKL. Trimming removed 3 bases from V and 2 bases from J, with 11 bases in between. The CDR3: CASSQGLGAYEQYF. The CDR3 DNA sequence: TGCGCCAGCAGCCAGGGACTTGGGGCCTACGAGCAGTACTTC.

This chain links TRBV5-1 with TRBJ2-3, with 8 bases that match TRBD2. This CDR3 spans 15 amino acids. With V trimmed by 5 bases and J by 0 bases, 5 bases remained unmatched. Germline V gives CDR1 SGHRS, CDR2 YFSETQ. CDR3 coding DNA: TGCGCCAGCAGATTTAGCGGGATTAGCACAGATACGCAGTATTTT. It translates to CASRFSGISTDTQYF.

The chain couples TRBV30 to TRBJ2-5, with a tentative D call TRBD1 (6 bases). The CDR3 has 14 residues. CDR1 is GTSNPN and CDR2 is SVGIG in the germline V gene (reference sequence). Trimming took off 3 bases at V and 4 bases at J, with 15 bases between the two ends. The CDR3 nucleotides are TGTGCCTGGAGCGCAGGGGTAGGTGGAGAGACCCAGTACTTC. Amino acids: CAWSAGVGGETQYF.

CDR3 sequence (DNA): TGTGCCAGCAGTTTAGGGCACAGGGGGGAGTACTTC. Protein product: CASSLGHRGEYF. The chain links TRBV28 to TRBJ2-7, with 8 bases fitting TRBD1. The V and J ends lost 2 bases and 11 bases, in that order; junction bases with no gene match: 5. From germline, CDR1 is MDHEN and CDR2 SYDVKM. CDR3 length equals 12 residues.

The chain employs TRBV14 and TRBJ2-6, with 7 bases lining up with TRBD1. Trimming at V came to 4 bases and at J to 0 bases, leaving 3 bases not matched to a gene. Germline-derived CDR1 and CDR2 are SGHDN and FVKESK. This CDR3 region has 16 residues. CDR3: CASSLWDSSGANVLTF. The CDR3 DNA sequence: TGTGCCAGCAGCCTATGGGACAGCTCTGGGGCCAACGTCCTGACTTTC.

The chain links TRBV28 to TRBJ1-2; 7 bases fit TRBD1. The V gene end was trimmed by 3 bases and the J gene end by 3 bases; junction bases not matched to a gene: 16. The CDR3 is 18 amino acids. The germline V gene encodes CDR1 MDHEN and CDR2 SYDVKM. CDR3 sequence (DNA): TGTGCCAGCAGTTTTCACTCTCTACGGACAGGTCTTGACTATGGCTACACCTTC. Translated, it gives CASSFHSLRTGLDYGYTF.

This clone was seen a single time. V and J are TRBV18 and TRBJ2-5; D is unclear. CDR1 and CDR2 (germline): KGHSH, LQKENI. There are 14 residues in the CDR3. Trimming took 1 base from V and 0 from J, leaving 6 bases between them. CDR3 DNA: TGTGCCAGCTCACCACAGGAGTACCAAGAGACCCAGTACTTC. Translated, it gives CASSPQEYQETQYF.

This chain uses TRBV10-3 with TRBJ1-3; TRBD1 agrees at 7 bases. Unmatched junction bases numbered 7, after V lost 8 bases and J lost 0 bases. CDR1 and CDR2 (germline): ENHRY, SYGVKD. The CDR3 sequence is 15 residues long. In nucleotides, the CDR3 is TGTGCCATCGGAGACAGGGTTCTCTCTGGAAACACCATATATTTT. As protein: CAIGDRVLSGNTIYF.